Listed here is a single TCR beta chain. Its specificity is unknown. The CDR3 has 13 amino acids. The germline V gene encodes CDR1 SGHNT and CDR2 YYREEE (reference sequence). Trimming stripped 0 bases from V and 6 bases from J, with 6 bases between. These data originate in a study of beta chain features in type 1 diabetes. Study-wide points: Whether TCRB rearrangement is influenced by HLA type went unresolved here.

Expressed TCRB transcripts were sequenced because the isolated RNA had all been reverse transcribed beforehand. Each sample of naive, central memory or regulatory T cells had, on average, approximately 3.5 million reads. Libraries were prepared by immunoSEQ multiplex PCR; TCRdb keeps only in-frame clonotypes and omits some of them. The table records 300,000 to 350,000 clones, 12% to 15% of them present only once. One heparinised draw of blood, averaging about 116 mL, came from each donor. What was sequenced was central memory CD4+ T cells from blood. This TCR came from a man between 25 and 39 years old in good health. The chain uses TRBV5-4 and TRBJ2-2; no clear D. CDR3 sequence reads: CASSLASSGELFF. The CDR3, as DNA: TGTGCCAGCAGCTTGGCGAGTTCCGGGGAGCTGTTTTTT. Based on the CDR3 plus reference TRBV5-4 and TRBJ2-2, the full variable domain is ETGVTQSPTHLIKTRGQQVTLRCSSQSGHNTVSWYQQALGQGPQFIFQYYREEENGRGNFPPRFSGLQFPNYSSELNVNALELDDSALYLCASSLASSGELFFGEGSRLTVL.